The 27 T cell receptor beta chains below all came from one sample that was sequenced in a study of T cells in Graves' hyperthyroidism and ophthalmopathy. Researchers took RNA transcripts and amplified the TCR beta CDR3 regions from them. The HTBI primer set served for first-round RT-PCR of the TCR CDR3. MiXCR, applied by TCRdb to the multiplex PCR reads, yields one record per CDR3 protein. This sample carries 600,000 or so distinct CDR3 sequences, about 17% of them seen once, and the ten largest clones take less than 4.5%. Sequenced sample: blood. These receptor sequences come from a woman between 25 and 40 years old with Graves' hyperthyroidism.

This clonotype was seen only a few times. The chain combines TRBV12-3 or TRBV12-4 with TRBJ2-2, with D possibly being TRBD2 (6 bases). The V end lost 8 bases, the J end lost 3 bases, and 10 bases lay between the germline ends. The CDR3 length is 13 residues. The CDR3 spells CASWTGDTGELFF. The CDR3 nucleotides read TGTGCCAGCTGGACGGGAGACACCGGGGAGCTGTTTTTT.

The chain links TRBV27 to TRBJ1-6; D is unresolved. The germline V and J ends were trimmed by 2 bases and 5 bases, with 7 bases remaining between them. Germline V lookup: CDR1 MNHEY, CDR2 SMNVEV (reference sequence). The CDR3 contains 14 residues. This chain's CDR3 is CASSLGRDNSPLHF. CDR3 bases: TGTGCCAGCAGTTTAGGTCGTGATAATTCACCCCTCCACTTT.

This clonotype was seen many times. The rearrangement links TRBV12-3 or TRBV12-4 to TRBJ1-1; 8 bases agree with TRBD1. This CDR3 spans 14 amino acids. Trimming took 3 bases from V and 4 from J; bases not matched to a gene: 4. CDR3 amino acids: CASSLTGEITEAFF. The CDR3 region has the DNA TGTGCCAGCAGTTTGACAGGGGAGATCACTGAAGCTTTCTTT.

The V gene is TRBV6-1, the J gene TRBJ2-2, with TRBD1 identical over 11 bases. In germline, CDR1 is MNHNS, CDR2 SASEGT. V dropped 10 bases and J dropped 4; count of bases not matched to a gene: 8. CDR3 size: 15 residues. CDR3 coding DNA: TGTGCCACCGGACCGGACAGGGGGCCCACCGGGGAGCTGTTTTTT. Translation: CATGPDRGPTGELFF.

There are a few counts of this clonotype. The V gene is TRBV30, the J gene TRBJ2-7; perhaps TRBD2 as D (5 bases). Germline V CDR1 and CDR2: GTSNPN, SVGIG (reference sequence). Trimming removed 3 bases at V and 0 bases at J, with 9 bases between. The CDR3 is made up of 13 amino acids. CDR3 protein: CAWRRRVSYEQYF. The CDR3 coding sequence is TGTGCCTGGAGGCGGCGGGTCTCCTACGAGCAGTACTTC.

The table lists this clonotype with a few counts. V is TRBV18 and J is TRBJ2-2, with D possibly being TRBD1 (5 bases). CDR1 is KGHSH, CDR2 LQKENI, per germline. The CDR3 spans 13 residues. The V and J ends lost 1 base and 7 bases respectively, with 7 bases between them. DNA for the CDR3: TGTGCCAGCTCACCACGGGGCTACGGGGAGCTGTTTTTT. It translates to CASSPRGYGELFF. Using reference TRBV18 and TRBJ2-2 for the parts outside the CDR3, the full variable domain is NAGVMQNPRHLVRRRGQEARLRCSPMKGHSHVYWYRQLPEEGLKFMVYLQKENIIDESGMPKERFSAEFPKEGPSILRIQQVVRGDSAAYFCASSPRGYGELFFGEGSRLTVL.

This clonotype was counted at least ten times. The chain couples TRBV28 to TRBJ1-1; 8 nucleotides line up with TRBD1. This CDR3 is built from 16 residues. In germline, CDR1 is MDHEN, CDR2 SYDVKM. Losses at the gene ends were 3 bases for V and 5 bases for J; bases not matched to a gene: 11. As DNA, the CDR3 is TGTGCCAGCAGTTTTGGGCAGGGGGCTGTGGGAACTGAAGCTTTCTTT. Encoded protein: CASSFGQGAVGTEAFF.

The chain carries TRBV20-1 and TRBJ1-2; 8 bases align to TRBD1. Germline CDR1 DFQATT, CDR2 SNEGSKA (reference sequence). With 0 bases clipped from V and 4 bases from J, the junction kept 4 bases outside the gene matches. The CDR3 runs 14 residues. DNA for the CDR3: TGCAGTGCTAGAGAGAGACAGGGGATCTATGGCTACACCTTC. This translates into CSARERQGIYGYTF.

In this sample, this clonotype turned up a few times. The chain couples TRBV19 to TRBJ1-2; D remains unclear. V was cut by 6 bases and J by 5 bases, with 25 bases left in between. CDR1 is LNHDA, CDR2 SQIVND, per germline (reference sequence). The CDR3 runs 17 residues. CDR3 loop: CASSSGFRSGGTYGYTF. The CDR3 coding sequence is TGTGCCAGTAGCTCGGGGTTCAGATCGGGCGGAACATATGGCTACACCTTC. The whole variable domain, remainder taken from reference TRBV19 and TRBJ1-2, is DGGITQSPKYLFRKEGQNVTLSCEQNLNHDAMYWYRQDPGQGLRLIYYSQIVNDFQKGDIAEGYSVSREKKESFPLTVTSAQKNPTAFYLCASSSGFRSGGTYGYTFGSGTRLTVV.

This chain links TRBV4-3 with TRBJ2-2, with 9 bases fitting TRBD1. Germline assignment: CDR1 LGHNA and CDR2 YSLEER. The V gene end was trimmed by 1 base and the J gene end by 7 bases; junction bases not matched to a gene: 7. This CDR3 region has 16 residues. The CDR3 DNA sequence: TGCGCCAGCAGCCAAGCCGGGACAGGGTGGAACGGGGAGCTGTTTTTT. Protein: CASSQAGTGWNGELFF.

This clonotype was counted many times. This chain's CDR3 is CASSLVQAQYF. DNA of the CDR3: TGTGCCAGCAGCTTAGTCCAGGCGCAGTATTTT. The chain has TRBV11-2 and TRBJ2-3; D unresolved. Germline V lookup: CDR1 SGHAT, CDR2 FQNNGV. V lost 1 base, J lost 10 bases, and 6 bases lay in between. There are 11 residues in the CDR3.

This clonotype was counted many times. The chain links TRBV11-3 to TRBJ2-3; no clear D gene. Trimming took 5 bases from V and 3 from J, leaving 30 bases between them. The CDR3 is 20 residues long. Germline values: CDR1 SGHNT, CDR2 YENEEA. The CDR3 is CASSKTRPEWAGRRTDTQYF. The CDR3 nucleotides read TGTGCCAGCAGCAAAACCCGACCAGAGTGGGCTGGCCGGCGGACAGATACGCAGTATTTT.

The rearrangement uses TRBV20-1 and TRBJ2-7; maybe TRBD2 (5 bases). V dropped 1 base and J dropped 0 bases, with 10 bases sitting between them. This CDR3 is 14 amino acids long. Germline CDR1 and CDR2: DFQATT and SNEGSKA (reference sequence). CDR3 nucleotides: TGCAGTGCTAGAGCCTCCGGGATCTCCTACGAGCAGTACTTC. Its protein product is CSARASGISYEQYF.

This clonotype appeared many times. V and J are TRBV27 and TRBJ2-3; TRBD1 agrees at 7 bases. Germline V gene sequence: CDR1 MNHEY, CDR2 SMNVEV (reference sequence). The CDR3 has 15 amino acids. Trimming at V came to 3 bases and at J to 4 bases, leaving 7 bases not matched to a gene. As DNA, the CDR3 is TGTGCCAGCAGTTTCCGACAGGGTTTGGCAGATACGCAGTATTTT. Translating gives CASSFRQGLADTQYF.

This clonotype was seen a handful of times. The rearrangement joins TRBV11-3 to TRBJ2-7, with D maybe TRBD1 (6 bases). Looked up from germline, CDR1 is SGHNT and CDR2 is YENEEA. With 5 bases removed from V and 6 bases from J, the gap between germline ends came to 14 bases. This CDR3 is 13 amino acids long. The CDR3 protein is CASSPRPGAEQYF. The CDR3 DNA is TGTGCCAGCAGCCCCAGGCCAGGGGCCGAGCAGTACTTC.

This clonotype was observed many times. The CDR3 spells CSARGWARDGSYEQYF. The CDR3 DNA reads TGCAGTGCTAGAGGTTGGGCACGAGATGGGTCCTACGAGCAGTACTTC. The chain links TRBV20-1 to TRBJ2-7; unclear D gene. Trimming stripped 1 base from V and 1 base from J, with 17 bases between. The length of the CDR3 is 16 residues. Germline CDR1 DFQATT, CDR2 SNEGSKA (reference sequence).

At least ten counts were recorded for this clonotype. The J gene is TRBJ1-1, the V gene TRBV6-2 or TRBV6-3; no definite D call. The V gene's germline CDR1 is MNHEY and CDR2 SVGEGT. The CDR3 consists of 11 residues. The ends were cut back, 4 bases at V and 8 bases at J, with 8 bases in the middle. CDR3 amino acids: CASSSSMEAFF. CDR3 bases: TGTGCCAGCAGTTCCTCCATGGAAGCTTTCTTT.

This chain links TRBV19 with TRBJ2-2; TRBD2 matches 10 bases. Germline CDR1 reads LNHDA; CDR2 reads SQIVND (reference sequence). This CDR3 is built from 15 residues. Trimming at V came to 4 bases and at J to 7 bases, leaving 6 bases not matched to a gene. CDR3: CASSNLAGAFGELFF. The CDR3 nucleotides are TGTGCCAGTAGTAATCTAGCGGGAGCGTTCGGGGAGCTGTTTTTT.

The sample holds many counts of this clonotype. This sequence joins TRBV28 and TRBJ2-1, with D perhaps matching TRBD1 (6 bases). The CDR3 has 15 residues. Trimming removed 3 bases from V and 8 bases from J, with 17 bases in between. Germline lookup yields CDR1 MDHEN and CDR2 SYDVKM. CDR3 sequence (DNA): TGTGCCAGCAGTTTTAGGCAGGGGATTAGCGATGAGCAGTTCTTC. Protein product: CASSFRQGISDEQFF.

This CDR3 reads CSARGLAGFLGEQYF. The CDR3 nucleotides read TGCAGTGCTAGAGGGCTAGCGGGATTCCTTGGCGAGCAGTACTTC. The chain is built from TRBV20-1 and TRBJ2-7; TRBD2 matches at 9 bases. The J segment lost 6 bases and the V segment lost 1 base, leaving 10 bases of the junction unmatched. The germline CDR1 and CDR2 sequences are DFQATT and SNEGSKA (reference sequence). The CDR3 loop spans 15 amino acids.

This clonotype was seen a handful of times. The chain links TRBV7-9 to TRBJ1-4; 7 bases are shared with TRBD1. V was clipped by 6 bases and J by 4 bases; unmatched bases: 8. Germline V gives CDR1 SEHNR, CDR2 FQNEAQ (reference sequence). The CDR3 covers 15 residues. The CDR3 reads CASRKTGASNEKLFF. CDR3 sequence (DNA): TGTGCCAGCAGGAAAACAGGGGCAAGTAATGAAAAACTGTTTTTT.

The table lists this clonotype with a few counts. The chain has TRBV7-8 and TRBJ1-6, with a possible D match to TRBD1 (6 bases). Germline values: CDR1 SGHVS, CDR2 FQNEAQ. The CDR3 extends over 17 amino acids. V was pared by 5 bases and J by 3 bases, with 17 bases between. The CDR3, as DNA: TGTGCCAGCAGCCGGGCTCAGACAGGAATCTATAATTCACCCCTCCACTTT. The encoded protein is CASSRAQTGIYNSPLHF.

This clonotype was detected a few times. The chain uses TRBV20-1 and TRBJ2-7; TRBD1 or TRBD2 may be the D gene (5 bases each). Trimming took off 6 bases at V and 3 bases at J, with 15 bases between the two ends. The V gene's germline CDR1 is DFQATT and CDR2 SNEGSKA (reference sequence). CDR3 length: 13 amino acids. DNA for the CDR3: TGCAGTGCCAGGGACCGCACGGACTACGAGCAGTACTTC. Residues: CSARDRTDYEQYF.

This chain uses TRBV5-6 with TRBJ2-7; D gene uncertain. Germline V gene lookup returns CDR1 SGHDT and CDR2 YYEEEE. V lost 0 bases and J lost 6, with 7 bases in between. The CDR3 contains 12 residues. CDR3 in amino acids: CASSLETFEQYF. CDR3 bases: TGTGCCAGCAGCTTGGAGACATTCGAGCAGTACTTC.

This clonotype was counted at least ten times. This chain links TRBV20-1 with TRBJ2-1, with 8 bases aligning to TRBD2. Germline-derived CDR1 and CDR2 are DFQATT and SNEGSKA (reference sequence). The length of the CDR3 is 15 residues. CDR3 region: CVFPLAGGSYNEQFF. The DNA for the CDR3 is TGCGTATTCCCCCTGGCGGGAGGATCCTACAATGAGCAGTTCTTC.

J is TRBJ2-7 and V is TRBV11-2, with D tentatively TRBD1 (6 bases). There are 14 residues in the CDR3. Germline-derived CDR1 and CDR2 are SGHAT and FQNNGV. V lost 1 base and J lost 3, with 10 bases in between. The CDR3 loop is CASSLGDKHYEQYF. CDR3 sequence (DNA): TGTGCCAGCAGCTTAGGGGACAAACACTACGAGCAGTACTTC.

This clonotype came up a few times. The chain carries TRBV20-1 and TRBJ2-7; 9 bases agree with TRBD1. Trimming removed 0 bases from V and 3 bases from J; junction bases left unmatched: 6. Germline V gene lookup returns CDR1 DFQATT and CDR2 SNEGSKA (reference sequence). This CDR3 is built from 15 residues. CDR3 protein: CSARDLGQGNYEQYF. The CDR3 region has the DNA TGCAGTGCTAGAGATCTAGGACAGGGGAACTACGAGCAGTACTTC.